This TCR beta chain was profiled in a study of T-cell memory formation after mild COVID-19. This clonotype was recorded many times. Its antigen remains unidentified. Study-level results: Clones that shrank (day 15 to 85) were balanced CD4/CD8, whereas later expanders leaned CD4+. The study found contracting CD4+ clones mainly in CM and EM and contracting CD8+ clones in EMRA. The pre-infection memory compartment contained some responding clones, suggesting cross-reactive memory joined.

This CDR3 is 13 amino acids long. Trimming at V came to 3 bases and at J to 5 bases, leaving 3 bases not matched to a gene. In TCRdb, the 5' RACE reads were re-called with MiXCR into one record per CDR3 protein. The sample lists 130,000 to 150,000 distinct CDR3 sequences, roughly 6.3% occurring once. The sequenced material came from PBMCs or a T cell subset sorted from them (not recorded which). The chain joins TRBV12-3 or TRBV12-4 to TRBJ2-7; 8 nucleotides line up with TRBD1. The TCR comes from an adult woman who had mild COVID-19 (a few samples of this study predate the infection). Cell type and time point are not known. The CDR3 coding sequence is TGTGCCAGCAGTTTGACAGGGGCCCACGAGCAGTACTTC. The encoded protein is CASSLTGAHEQYF.